The source of this T cell receptor beta chain is a study of T cells in Graves' hyperthyroidism and ophthalmopathy. Study findings and constraints: Clonotypes that were expanded in thyroid above 0.001 mostly appeared in blood too.

Regarding this clonotype: Its antigen remains unidentified.

TCR beta CDR3 sequences were amplified from RNA transcripts. TCR CDR3 underwent first-round RT-PCR with the HTBI primer set. One entry per CDR3 protein, called by TCRdb with MiXCR from the multiplex PCR reads. Of about 550,000 distinct CDR3 sequences in the sample, more than 20% were seen once. Researchers defined stable Graves' hyperthyroidism as no ophthalmopathy progression within 18 months. Investigators excluded patients with uncontrolled infection, other autoimmune disease, pregnancy or lactation. CDR1 and CDR2 (germline): DFQATT, SNEGSKA (reference sequence). The CDR3 has 16 amino acids. The V and J ends lost 0 bases and 10 bases respectively, with 24 bases between them.

This TCR was recovered from a man aged 18 to 29 with Graves' hyperthyroidism. Sequenced input: blood. V and J are TRBV20-1 and TRBJ1-1, with unresolved D. CDR3 bases: TGCAGTGCTAGAGAATTCCGGGATCCTACCCCCACGGGAGCTTTCTTT. Its translation is CSAREFRDPTPTGAFF.